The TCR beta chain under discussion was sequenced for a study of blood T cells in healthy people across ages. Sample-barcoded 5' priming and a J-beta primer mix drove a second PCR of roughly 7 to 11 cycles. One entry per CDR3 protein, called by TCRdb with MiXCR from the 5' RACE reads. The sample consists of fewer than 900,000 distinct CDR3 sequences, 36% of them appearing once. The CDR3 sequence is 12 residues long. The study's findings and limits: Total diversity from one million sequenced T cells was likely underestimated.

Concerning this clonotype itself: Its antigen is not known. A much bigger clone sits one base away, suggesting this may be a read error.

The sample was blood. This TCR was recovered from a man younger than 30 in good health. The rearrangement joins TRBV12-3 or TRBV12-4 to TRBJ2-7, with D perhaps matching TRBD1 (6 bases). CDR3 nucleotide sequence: TGTGCCAGCAGGTTAGCAGGGGTCGAGCAGTACTTC. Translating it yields CASRLAGVEQYF.